Detailed here is one T cell receptor beta chain. Its target is not known. Trimming stripped 5 bases from V and 7 bases from J, with 25 bases between. This CDR3 is 17 amino acids long. Germline CDR1 MDHEN, CDR2 SYDVKM. Clones were read by immunoSEQ multiplex PCR, and TCRdb kept only the in-frame ones, dropping some. Among about 140,000 clones listed, less than 95% were seen once. These data come from a study of T cell responses to AZD1222 COVID-19 vaccine. Study observations and caveats: Among vaccine-associated CD4 TCRs, coverage spanned spike, with dominance at 160-218 and 743-854. The sample set comprised mostly white British donors with more females, and clonal diversity was possibly underestimated.

The rearrangement uses TRBV28 and TRBJ2-3; D unclear. The sequenced sample was peripheral blood, obtained on day 0 of AZD1222 vaccination. This receptor was taken from an adult in good health. CDR3 bases: TGTGCCAGCAGTCCCCCCCGGAGTCACCTGTTTCGGTATACGCAGTATTTT. This sequence encodes CASSPPRSHLFRYTQYF.